The clone carrying this T cell receptor (beta chain) was seen only a few times. What it recognizes is unknown. The germline CDR1 and CDR2 sequences are DFQATT and SNEGSKA (reference sequence). The CDR3 totals 14 residues. Unmatched junction bases numbered 3, after V lost 2 bases and J lost 4 bases. The library protocol tagged individual cDNA molecules with unique molecular identifiers. TCRdb re-called the 5' RACE reads with MiXCR, one entry per CDR3 protein. The repertoire holds approximately 69,000 distinct CDR3 sequences, with approximately 12% as singletons. These data come from a study of early T cells in non-severe SARS-CoV-2 infection. Looking at the study overall: The chains were unpaired, and the sequenced material was bulk RNA from unsorted whole blood.

Study findings and constraints: Private and CD4 specificities were missed by VDJdb matching, which favored anti-spike CD8 responses.

Sequencing was done on a sample of whole blood. The receptor was isolated from an adult who was a healthcare worker with PCR-confirmed SARS-CoV-2 infection or an uninfected control (not recorded which). The chain employs TRBV20-1 and TRBJ2-3; TRBD2 matches at 10 bases. As DNA, the CDR3 is TGCAGTGCTAGACTAGCGGGAGCATCAGATACGCAGTATTTT. Amino acids: CSARLAGASDTQYF.